The 28 T cell receptor beta chains below all came from one sample that was sequenced in a study of response to subunit inactivated influenza vaccine (dated by TCRdb to 2017 to 2018). Libraries were built with RT-PCR. Sequencing was performed on an Illumina HiSeq 2500. Through fastp at Q25 and MiXCR, TCRdb rebuilt clones from the public reads, retaining in-frame beta chains. Rows with one shared CDR3 protein collapse into an entry with the most common genes and DNA. In this sample the table shows 500,000 to 600,000 distinct CDR3 sequences, about 10% of which occur a single time. Roughly 9.6% of the sample lies in the top ten. These data were also reused for a study on T cells expressing NK-cell markers. Drawing on the second study: TCR beta cDNA libraries were made by 5'RACE template switching that added a universal primer site and unique molecular identifiers.

This specimen consisted of PBMCs from blood, obtained on the day of vaccination. The source of these receptors is a man aged 50 to 60 who received an inactivated influenza vaccine. Donor details come from another sample of the same person, matched by shared clones.

The sample holds a few counts of this clonotype. This chain links TRBV20-1 with TRBJ2-1; TRBD2 agrees at 13 bases. J gave up 6 bases and V 5 bases, and 7 bases lay outside the gene matches. Germline assignment: CDR1 DFQATT and CDR2 SNEGSKA (reference sequence). This CDR3 comprises 15 residues. The CDR3 reads CSAVELAGGLNEQFF. The CDR3 coding sequence is TGCAGTGCTGTCGAACTAGCGGGGGGGCTCAATGAGCAGTTCTTC.

This clonotype has a handful of counts. The gene calls are TRBV18 and TRBJ2-1; 9 positions agree with TRBD2. CDR1 KGHSH and CDR2 LQKENI come from the germline V gene. V lost 1 base, J lost 2 bases, and 12 bases stayed unmatched. This CDR3 contains 19 residues. Here the CDR3 DNA reads TGTGCCAGCTCACCACGCCTAGGGCTTAGCGGGGGCACCTACAATGAGCAGTTCTTC. Protein product: CASSPRLGLSGGTYNEQFF.

This clonotype occurred a few times. In DNA, the CDR3 is TGCAGCGTGGAGACAGGGGGGGACGAGCAGTACTTC. This gives the protein CSVETGGDEQYF. The chain has TRBV29-1 and TRBJ2-7; 9 nucleotides align to TRBD1. V lost 6 bases, J lost 5 bases, and 5 bases stayed unmatched. The CDR3 loop spans 12 amino acids. Germline V CDR1 and CDR2: SQVTM, ANQGSEA.

This clonotype was observed at least ten times. The chain is built from TRBV19 and TRBJ2-1; 7 bases map to TRBD2. Germline-derived CDR1 and CDR2 are LNHDA and SQIVND (reference sequence). The V and J ends lost 3 bases and 9 bases, in that order; junction bases with no gene match: 8. This CDR3 spans 14 amino acids. The CDR3 nucleotides are TGTGCCAGTAGTATCCTCGGCGGGAGTATTGAGCAGTTCTTC. Encoded protein: CASSILGGSIEQFF.

This clonotype was counted between two and nine times. V gene TRBV29-1 combines with J gene TRBJ2-5; D is unresolved. The CDR3 is 15 residues long. The V and J ends lost 6 bases and 4 bases respectively, with 21 bases between them. CDR1 and CDR2 (germline): SQVTM, ANQGSEA. CDR3 residues: CSVGTARLGPETQYF. The CDR3 DNA follows: TGCAGCGTCGGAACGGCGAGGCTTGGACCAGAGACCCAGTACTTC. Full variable domain (remainder filled in from reference TRBV29-1 and TRBJ2-5): SAVISQKPSRDICQRGTSLTIQCQVDSQVTMMFWYRQQPGQSLTLIATANQGSEATYESGFVIDKFPISRPNLTFSTLTVSNMSPEDSSIYLCSVGTARLGPETQYFGPGTRLLVL.

This chain connects TRBV10-3 to TRBJ2-1; D is unresolved. The CDR3 is 15 residues long. Trimming shortened V by 3 bases and J by 7 bases, and 16 bases separated the two germline ends. Germline CDR1 and CDR2: ENHRY and SYGVKD. The CDR3 bases are TGTGCCATCAGTGACTCTAGGGTAGTCGGAAATGAGCAGTTCTTC. This encodes CAISDSRVVGNEQFF.

The chain uses TRBV20-1 and TRBJ1-6; D unclear. Trimming cost V 6 bases and J 7 bases, with 10 bases left between them. Germline-derived CDR1 and CDR2 are DFQATT and SNEGSKA (reference sequence). CDR3 length: 12 residues. CDR3 sequence: CSATRTNSPLHF. CDR3 sequence (DNA): TGCAGTGCGACCCGGACGAATTCACCCCTCCACTTT.

This clonotype was found a few times. The gene calls are TRBV12-3 or TRBV12-4 and TRBJ1-6; D may be TRBD1 (6 bases). V lost 6 bases and J 12 bases, leaving 21 bases between the germline ends. The CDR3 totals 15 residues. In DNA form, the CDR3 reads TGTGCCAGCAGCCAAACCGGACAGTTATTAAGACCCCTCCACTTT. Translated, it gives CASSQTGQLLRPLHF.

The V call is TRBV30, the J call TRBJ2-2; TRBD2 agrees at 14 bases. Germline lookup yields CDR1 GTSNPN and CDR2 SVGIG (reference sequence). The CDR3 has 16 amino acids. Germline trimming cut 3 bases from V and 8 bases from J; bases unmatched to any gene: 8. CDR3 residues: CAWSQPGLAGVGELFF. CDR3 in DNA: TGTGCCTGGAGCCAACCGGGACTAGCGGGAGTAGGGGAGCTGTTTTTT.

The V and J genes are TRBV12-3 or TRBV12-4 and TRBJ2-5; no clear D. The CDR3 sequence is 14 residues long. V lost 2 bases and J lost 5, with 12 bases in between. CDR3: CASSLSSTRETQYF. The CDR3 coding sequence is TGTGCCAGCAGTTTATCCTCGACACGCGAGACCCAGTACTTC.

The table lists this clonotype with a few counts. This chain connects TRBV10-3 to TRBJ1-1; 10 bases fit TRBD1. Losses at the gene ends were 11 bases for V and 8 bases for J; bases not matched to a gene: 8. Germline values: CDR1 ENHRY, CDR2 SYGVKD. The CDR3 length is 12 residues. The CDR3 DNA follows: TGTGCCGCCGGGACAGGGGATACAGAAGCTTTCTTT. It specifies CAAGTGDTEAFF.

This clonotype turned up a few times. The chain recombines TRBV11-2 with TRBJ1-1; maybe TRBD1 (5 bases). CDR3 length equals 13 residues. Germline V gene data show CDR1 as SGHAT and CDR2 as FQNNGV. The V gene lost 4 bases and the J gene lost 3 bases, with 9 bases spanning the gap. As DNA, the CDR3 is TGTGCCAGCAGCTCTCAGGGATACACTGAAGCTTTCTTT. It is translated as CASSSQGYTEAFF.

The table lists this clonotype with a few counts. This chain uses TRBV29-1 with TRBJ2-3; D not resolved. The CDR3 contains 15 residues. Germline CDR1 SQVTM, CDR2 ANQGSEA. V was shortened by 7 bases and J by 1 base, with 18 bases between the two germline ends. CDR3 in DNA: TGCAGCGGGCAGGTCTATTTTCGCGGCACAGATACGCAGTATTTT. Translation: CSGQVYFRGTDTQYF.

This chain connects TRBV24-1 to TRBJ2-1; weak D call: TRBD1 (5 bases). The CDR3 totals 18 residues. Per germline, CDR1 KGHDR and CDR2 SFDVKD. The V and J ends lost 5 bases and 7 bases respectively, with 26 bases between them. CDR3 DNA sequence: TGTGCCACCAGTGTCCCGGCAGGCCAGGGCGGTTTAGGGAATGAGCAGTTCTTC. It specifies CATSVPAGQGGLGNEQFF.

This clonotype was picked up a small number of times. V gene TRBV6-2 or TRBV6-3 combines with J gene TRBJ1-2; a possible D gene is TRBD1 (6 bases). Between the trimmed V and J ends, which lost 1 base and 8 bases, there was a span of 11 bases. CDR3 length: 13 residues. In germline, CDR1 is MNHEY, CDR2 SVGEGT. The CDR3 DNA reads as TGTGCCAGCAGTTACTACAGGGCGGAAGGCTACACCTTC. Its translation is CASSYYRAEGYTF.

This clonotype occurred a few times. The chain links TRBV25-1 to TRBJ2-3; 10 nucleotides align to TRBD2. Germline values: CDR1 MGHDK, CDR2 SYGVNS. The CDR3 has 16 amino acids. V lost 3 bases and J lost 5; bases outside the gene matches: 8. CDR3: CASSDPAGGTLDTQYF. CDR3 sequence (DNA): TGTGCCAGCAGTGACCCAGCGGGAGGGACCCTAGATACGCAGTATTTT.

This sequence joins TRBV3-1 and TRBJ1-5, with 9 bases identical to TRBD1. The CDR3 covers 13 residues. J lost 11 bases, V lost 2 bases, and 4 bases had no gene match. CDR1 is LGHDT, CDR2 YNNKEL, per germline (reference sequence). This CDR3 is CASSQKGTGTQHF. CDR3 DNA: TGTGCCAGCAGCCAAAAAGGGACAGGGACCCAGCATTTT.

This rearrangement joins TRBV20-1 to TRBJ2-7; 7 bases line up with TRBD1. Germline CDR1 reads DFQATT; CDR2 reads SNEGSKA (reference sequence). The ends lost 0 bases at V and 7 bases at J; junction bases unmatched: 12. The length of the CDR3 is 15 residues. CDR3 coding DNA: TGCAGTGCTAGAGACTCCGGGACAGTCTCCTGGGAGCAGTACTTC. Its protein product is CSARDSGTVSWEQYF.

The chain employs TRBV12-3 or TRBV12-4 and TRBJ2-1, with D uncertain. The ends were cut back, 6 bases at V and 4 bases at J, with 19 bases in the middle. This CDR3 has 16 residues. Here the CDR3 DNA reads TGTGCCAGCAGCCGACCTCCTACCGCCCCTTACAATGAGCAGTTCTTC. Translating gives CASSRPPTAPYNEQFF.

V usage is TRBV6-2 or TRBV6-3 and J usage is TRBJ1-1; D is unclear. Trimming shortened V by 7 bases and J by 5 bases, and 20 bases separated the two germline ends. The CDR3 sequence is 15 residues long. Per the germline V gene, CDR1 is MNHEY and CDR2 is SVGEGT. CDR3 amino acids: CASTGGANQGTEAFF. The CDR3 region has the DNA TGTGCCAGCACAGGAGGAGCGAACCAAGGAACTGAAGCTTTCTTT.

This clonotype occurred a few times. The V call is TRBV29-1, the J call TRBJ2-2; 8 bases are shared with TRBD1. The J segment lost 7 bases and the V segment lost 6 bases, leaving 7 bases of the junction unmatched. Germline V lookup: CDR1 SQVTM, CDR2 ANQGSEA. The CDR3 totals 13 residues. CDR3: CSVRTGPSGELFF. The CDR3 DNA is TGCAGCGTCCGGACAGGGCCGAGCGGGGAGCTGTTTTTT.

This clonotype occurred a few times. The chain carries TRBV7-2 and TRBJ2-5; tentatively, D is TRBD1 or TRBD2 (6 bases each). CDR3 length: 15 residues. CDR1 SGHTA and CDR2 FQGNSA come from the germline V gene. With 5 bases removed from V and 4 bases from J, the gap between germline ends came to 17 bases. The CDR3 DNA reads TGTGCCAGCAGCCCCGGAGGGGGGCCTTCAGAGACCCAGTACTTC. It specifies CASSPGGGPSETQYF.

This clonotype was observed a few times. The chain uses TRBV12-3 or TRBV12-4 and TRBJ2-3, with D unresolved. CDR3 length: 16 amino acids. Trimming left V 2 bases short and J 1 base short, with 13 bases between. CDR3 sequence reads: CASSLRIQSRTDTQYF. CDR3 nucleotides: TGTGCCAGCAGTTTAAGGATACAGAGTCGCACAGATACGCAGTATTTT.

CDR3 protein: CSAGKGFEKLFF. CDR3 nucleotide sequence: TGCAGTGCTGGGAAAGGGTTCGAAAAACTGTTTTTT. The gene calls are TRBV20-1 and TRBJ1-4, with D uncertain. From germline, CDR1 is DFQATT and CDR2 SNEGSKA (reference sequence). The CDR3 is 12 residues long. V was trimmed by 5 bases and J by 8 bases, leaving 12 bases between them.

This clonotype was recorded at least ten times. The rearrangement uses TRBV12-3 or TRBV12-4 and TRBJ1-1, with D possibly TRBD1 on 6 matching bases. The CDR3 contains 16 residues. The ends were cut back, 0 bases at V and 4 bases at J, with 15 bases in the middle. The CDR3 nucleotides are TGTGCCAGCAGTTTAGCGCTGGTCAGGGGTGGCACTGAAGCTTTCTTT. Its translation: CASSLALVRGGTEAFF.

This clonotype was recorded many times. CDR3 in DNA: TGTGCCAGCAGCCCGGGAGGTACCGGGGAGCTGTTTTTT. This sequence encodes CASSPGGTGELFF. The V gene is TRBV18, the J gene TRBJ2-2; 7 bases fit TRBD2. CDR3 length equals 13 residues. Germline CDR1 reads KGHSH; CDR2 reads LQKENI. J gave up 5 bases and V 8 bases, and 5 bases lay outside the gene matches.

This clonotype was detected many times. This chain uses TRBV5-6 with TRBJ2-1; perhaps TRBD2 as D (6 bases). Trimming took off 1 base at V and 10 bases at J, with 9 bases between the two ends. CDR3 length equals 12 residues. Germline V CDR1 and CDR2: SGHDT, YYEEEE. The CDR3 protein is CASSLSGREQFF. For the CDR3, the DNA is TGTGCCAGCAGCTTGTCGGGGAGGGAGCAGTTCTTC.

This clonotype has a handful of counts. The CDR3 region has the DNA TGTGCCAGCTCAACCCGGGACGAGCCCCAGCATTTT. Amino acids: CASSTRDEPQHF. The rearrangement joins TRBV18 to TRBJ1-5; TRBD1 might be the D (5 bases). Germline CDR1 KGHSH, CDR2 LQKENI. Trimming left V 5 bases short and J 8 bases short, with 10 bases between. The CDR3 is 12 amino acids.